These 20 T cell receptor beta chains originate from one sample sequenced in a study of control samples from healthy donors and cancer patients. The repertoire was sequenced with immunoSEQ multiplex PCR; TCRdb's copy has only in-frame clones and lacks some. This repertoire shows about 160,000 clones, approximately 93% found once; its top ten account for over 6.5%. The sequenced sample was blood. These receptors came from a woman in her forties in good health.

CDR3 DNA sequence: TGTGCCAGCAGTTTACATTCCCTGGAGCAGTACTTC. Amino acid sequence: CASSLHSLEQYF. The V call is TRBV12-3 or TRBV12-4, the J call TRBJ2-7; D remains ambiguous. The CDR3 extends over 12 amino acids. V gave up 2 bases and J gave up 7 bases, with 9 bases separating them.

This clone showed up just once. CDR3 sequence reads: CASRTRQGTRNEQFF. Written as DNA, the CDR3 is TGTGCCAGCAGAACCCGACAGGGAACCCGGAATGAGCAGTTCTTC. The V and J genes are TRBV6-5 and TRBJ2-1; TRBD1 agrees at 7 bases. The CDR3 totals 15 residues. The junction had 12 bases not matched to a gene; V was cut back by 6 bases and J by 7 bases. Per germline, CDR1 MNHEY and CDR2 SVGAGI.

This chain joins TRBV7-2 and TRBJ2-1; unclear D gene. The CDR3 length is 17 residues. V lost 3 bases to trimming and J lost 4 bases, with 19 bases between them. Germline V gives CDR1 SGHTA, CDR2 FQGNSA. Here the CDR3 reads CASSLGLTLVYYNEQFF. The CDR3 region has the DNA TGTGCCAGCAGCTTGGGCCTGACATTGGTTTATTACAATGAGCAGTTCTTC.

This sequence joins TRBV18 and TRBJ1-1; 10 nucleotides align to TRBD1. Germline trimming cut 3 bases from V and 3 bases from J; bases unmatched to any gene: 13. This CDR3 is 18 amino acids long. From germline, CDR1 is KGHSH and CDR2 LQKENI. CDR3 protein: CASSPLTPGQGYYTEAFF. In DNA, the CDR3 is TGTGCCAGCTCACCTCTTACTCCGGGACAGGGGTACTACACTGAAGCTTTCTTT.

Worth noting for this clone: Other DNA sequences in this sample translate to the same CDR3. The chain links TRBV29-1 to TRBJ1-1, with TRBD1 matching 7 bases. CDR3 length: 12 residues. The germline gives CDR1 SQVTM, CDR2 ANQGSEA. With V trimmed by 5 bases and J by 5 bases, 5 bases remained unmatched. The DNA for the CDR3 is TGCAGCGTTCGACAGGGAGGAACTGAAGCTTTCTTT. Its protein product is CSVRQGGTEAFF.

The chain employs TRBV6-2 or TRBV6-3 and TRBJ1-5; tentatively, D is TRBD1 (6 bases). The CDR3 runs to 14 residues. V was shortened by 3 bases and J by 5 bases, with 11 bases between the two germline ends. The germline gives CDR1 MNHEY, CDR2 SVGEGT. This CDR3 is CASSYYRADQPQHF. As DNA, the CDR3 is TGTGCCAGCAGTTATTACAGGGCCGATCAGCCCCAGCATTTT.

The V and J genes are TRBV29-1 and TRBJ1-1; 9 bases align to TRBD1. The V segment lost 7 bases and the J segment 0 bases; nucleotides outside the gene matches: 9. Germline V lookup: CDR1 SQVTM, CDR2 ANQGSEA. The CDR3 consists of 15 residues. The CDR3 here is CSAIKTGGLNTEAFF. DNA of the CDR3: TGCAGCGCAATTAAGACAGGGGGATTGAACACTGAAGCTTTCTTT.

This chain links TRBV7-2 with TRBJ1-2; 8 bases align to TRBD1. This CDR3 region has 14 residues. The J segment lost 7 bases and the V segment lost 3 bases, leaving 7 bases of the junction unmatched. The V gene's germline CDR1 is SGHTA and CDR2 FQGNSA. In DNA form, the CDR3 reads TGTGCCAGCAGCTTTCTCCAGGGGGCTGGTGGCTACACCTTC. This gives the protein CASSFLQGAGGYTF.

This chain connects TRBV27 to TRBJ1-1; a possible D gene is TRBD1 (5 bases). Germline V gives CDR1 MNHEY, CDR2 SMNVEV (reference sequence). V lost 2 bases and J lost 1, with 11 bases in between. This CDR3 has 15 amino acids. The DNA for the CDR3 is TGTGCCAGCAGTTTAACAGGAGATAAGAACACTGAAGCTTTCTTT. Translating it yields CASSLTGDKNTEAFF.

This chain uses TRBV3-1 (or the pseudogene TRBV3-2) with TRBJ1-1; the D is unclear. The CDR3 length is 11 residues. Trimming took off 3 bases at V and 1 base at J, with 0 bases between the two ends. Per germline, CDR1 LGHDT and CDR2 YNNKEL (reference sequence). CDR3 residues: CASSQNTEAFF. The CDR3 DNA sequence: TGTGCCAGCAGCCAGAACACTGAAGCTTTCTTT.

The chain couples TRBV7-2 to TRBJ2-7; TRBD1 aligns across 7 bases. Germline V lookup: CDR1 SGHTA, CDR2 FQGNSA. The J segment lost 3 bases and the V segment lost 5 bases, leaving 10 bases of the junction unmatched. This CDR3 contains 15 residues. This CDR3 reads CASSPRQGARYEQYF. The DNA of the CDR3 is TGTGCCAGCAGCCCCCGACAGGGAGCCCGCTACGAGCAGTACTTC.

This chain joins TRBV6-2 or TRBV6-3 and TRBJ2-7; 7 bases agree with TRBD2. The CDR3 contains 15 residues. The germline V gene encodes CDR1 MNHEY and CDR2 SVGEGT. Germline trimming cut 0 bases from V and 1 base from J; bases unmatched to any gene: 3. Here the CDR3 reads CASSYSLRGSYEQYF. The CDR3 DNA follows: TGTGCCAGCAGTTACTCCCTGCGGGGGTCCTACGAGCAGTACTTC.

The rearrangement uses TRBV9 and TRBJ1-1, with a tentative D call TRBD1 (5 bases). The CDR3 spans 14 residues. In germline, CDR1 is SGDLS, CDR2 YYNGEE. Trimming stripped 4 bases from V and 1 base from J, with 11 bases between. The CDR3 bases are TGTGCCAGCAGCCAGGGTCAAAGGAACACTGAAGCTTTCTTT. Protein sequence: CASSQGQRNTEAFF.

V and J are TRBV5-1 and TRBJ2-1, with 8 bases identical to TRBD2. CDR3 length: 15 amino acids. Germline trimming cut 4 bases from V and 2 bases from J; bases unmatched to any gene: 5. The germline V gene has CDR1 SGHRS and CDR2 YFSETQ. The CDR3 region is CASSLSGSTYNEQFF. In DNA, the CDR3 is TGCGCCAGCAGCCTAAGCGGGAGTACCTACAATGAGCAGTTCTTC.

This rearrangement joins TRBV9 to TRBJ2-7, with D maybe TRBD1 (6 bases). Trimming stripped 0 bases from V and 8 bases from J, with 15 bases between. CDR1 is SGDLS and CDR2 is YYNGEE in the germline V gene. This CDR3 region has 14 residues. CDR3 bases: TGTGCCAGCAGCGTAGAAGGGACACCCTTCCAGCAGTACTTC. Its translation is CASSVEGTPFQQYF.

The chain is built from TRBV6-5 and TRBJ2-7; possible D gene TRBD1, 6 bases. Per the germline V gene, CDR1 is MNHEY and CDR2 is SVGAGI. The CDR3 sequence is 15 residues long. V was cut by 2 bases and J by 2 bases, with 13 bases left in between. Here the CDR3 reads CASSYDRDTTYEQYF. CDR3 in DNA: TGTGCCAGCAGTTACGACCGGGACACAACCTACGAGCAGTACTTC.

The V gene is TRBV5-4, the J gene TRBJ2-3; D ambiguous. The length of the CDR3 is 15 residues. Trimming left V 0 bases short and J 0 bases short, with 8 bases between. CDR1 and CDR2 (germline): SGHNT, YYREEE (reference sequence). CDR3 nucleotide sequence: TGTGCCAGCAGCTTGGATCGGCCGAGCACAGATACGCAGTATTTT. Translation: CASSLDRPSTDTQYF.

This chain uses TRBV5-8 with TRBJ2-7, with a possible D match to TRBD1 (6 bases). Germline lookup yields CDR1 SGHTS and CDR2 YDEGEE. The CDR3 is 12 residues long. Trimming removed 4 bases from V and 4 bases from J, with 9 bases in between. CDR3: CASSRTEYEQYF. The CDR3 DNA is TGTGCCAGCAGCCGGACAGAATACGAGCAGTACTTC.

This chain connects TRBV6-2 or TRBV6-3 to TRBJ2-1; TRBD2 is a possible D gene (5 bases). Trimming stripped 0 bases from V and 10 bases from J, with 22 bases between. The CDR3 covers 17 residues. CDR1 MNHEY and CDR2 SVGEGT come from the germline V gene. DNA of the CDR3: TGTGCCAGCAGTTACTCGATGGCACTAGAGCACCACGCGGAGCAGTTCTTC. Residues: CASSYSMALEHHAEQFF.

The chain joins TRBV11-2 to TRBJ2-3; 13 positions agree with TRBD2. Germline values: CDR1 SGHAT, CDR2 FQNNGV. The length of the CDR3 is 16 residues. Unmatched junction bases numbered 5, after V lost 5 bases and J lost 3 bases. The CDR3 loop is CASSARTSGRTDTQYF. Written as DNA, the CDR3 is TGTGCCAGCAGCGCACGGACTAGCGGGAGAACAGATACGCAGTATTTT.